The clone carrying this TCR beta chain was seen once. Profiling relied on immunoSEQ multiplex PCR, and the TCRdb table lists in-frame clones only, not all of them. Here the sample spans roughly 38,000 clones, roughly 80% being singletons. The sample originates from a study of blood T cell repertoires in COVID-19. The V end was cut by 6 bases, the J end by 5 bases, with 11 bases between. The CDR3 runs 12 residues. CDR1 SGHVS and CDR2 FNYEAQ come from the germline V gene. This clonotype originated in a man between 60 and 75 years old in a cohort sampled during active COVID-19. The sequenced material came from peripheral blood. The chain joins TRBV7-6 to TRBJ2-7; D is possibly TRBD2 (5 bases). The CDR3 DNA sequence: TGTGCCAGCAGGGGGAGAGGTAACGAGCAGTACTTC. Translating gives CASRGRGNEQYF.